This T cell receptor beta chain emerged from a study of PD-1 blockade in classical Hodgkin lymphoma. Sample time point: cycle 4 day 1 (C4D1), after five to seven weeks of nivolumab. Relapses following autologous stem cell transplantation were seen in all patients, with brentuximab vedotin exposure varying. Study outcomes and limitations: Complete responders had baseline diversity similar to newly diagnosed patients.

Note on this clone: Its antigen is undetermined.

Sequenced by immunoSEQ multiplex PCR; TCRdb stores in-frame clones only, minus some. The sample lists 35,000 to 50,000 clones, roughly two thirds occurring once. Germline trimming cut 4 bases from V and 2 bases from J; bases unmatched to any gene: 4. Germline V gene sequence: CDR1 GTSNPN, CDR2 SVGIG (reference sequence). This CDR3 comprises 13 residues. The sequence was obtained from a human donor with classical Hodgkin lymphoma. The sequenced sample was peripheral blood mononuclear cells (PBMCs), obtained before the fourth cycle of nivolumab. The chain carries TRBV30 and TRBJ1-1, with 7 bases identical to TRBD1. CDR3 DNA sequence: TGTGCCTGGAAAGGGGGCCCTAACACTGAAGCTTTCTTT. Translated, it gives CAWKGGPNTEAFF. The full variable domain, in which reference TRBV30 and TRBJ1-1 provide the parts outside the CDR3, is SQTIHQWPATLVQPVGSPLSLECTVEGTSNPNLYWYRQAAGRGLQLLFYSVGIGQISSEVPQNLSASRPQDRQFILSSKKLLLSDSGFYLCAWKGGPNTEAFFGQGTRLTVV.